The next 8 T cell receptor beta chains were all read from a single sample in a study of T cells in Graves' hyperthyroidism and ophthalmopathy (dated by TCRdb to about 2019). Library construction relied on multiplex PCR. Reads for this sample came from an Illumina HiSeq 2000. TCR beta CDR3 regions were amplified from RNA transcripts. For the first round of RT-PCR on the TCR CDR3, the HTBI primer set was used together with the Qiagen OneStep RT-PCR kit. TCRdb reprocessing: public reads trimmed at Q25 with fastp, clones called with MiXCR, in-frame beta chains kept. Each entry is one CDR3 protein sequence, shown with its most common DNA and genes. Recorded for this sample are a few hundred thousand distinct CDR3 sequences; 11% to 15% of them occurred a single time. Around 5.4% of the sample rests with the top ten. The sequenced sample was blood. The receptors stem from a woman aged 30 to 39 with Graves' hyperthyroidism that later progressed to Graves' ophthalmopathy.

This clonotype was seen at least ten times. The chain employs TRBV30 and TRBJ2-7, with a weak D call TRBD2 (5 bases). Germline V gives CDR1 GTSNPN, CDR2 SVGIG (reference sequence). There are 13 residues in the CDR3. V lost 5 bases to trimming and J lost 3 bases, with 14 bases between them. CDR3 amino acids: CAWAPGMLYEQYF. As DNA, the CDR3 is TGTGCCTGGGCACCCGGGATGCTCTACGAGCAGTACTTC.

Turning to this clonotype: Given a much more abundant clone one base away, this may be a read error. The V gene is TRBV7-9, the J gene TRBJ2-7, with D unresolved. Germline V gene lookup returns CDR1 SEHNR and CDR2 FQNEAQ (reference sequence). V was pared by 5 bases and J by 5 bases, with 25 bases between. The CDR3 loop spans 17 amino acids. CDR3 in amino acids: CASSREYRVMRSHEQYF. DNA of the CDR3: TGTGCCAGCAGCAGAGAGTACCGGGTCATGAGGTCCCACGAGCAGTACTTC. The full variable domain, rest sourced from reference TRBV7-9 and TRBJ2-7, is DTGVSQNPRHKITKRGQNVTFRCDPISEHNRLYWYRQTLGQGPEFLTYFQNEAQLEKSRLLSDRFSAERPKGSFSTLEIQRTEQGDSAMYLCASSREYRVMRSHEQYFGPGTRLTVT.

The CDR3 reads CASTLGGKWETQYF. CDR3 bases: TGTGCCAGCACCCTCGGTGGGAAGTGGGAGACCCAGTACTTC. This chain uses TRBV12-3 or TRBV12-4 with TRBJ2-5; D is uncertain. This CDR3 is 14 amino acids long. Deletions cut 7 bases from V and 5 bases from J, with 17 bases between.

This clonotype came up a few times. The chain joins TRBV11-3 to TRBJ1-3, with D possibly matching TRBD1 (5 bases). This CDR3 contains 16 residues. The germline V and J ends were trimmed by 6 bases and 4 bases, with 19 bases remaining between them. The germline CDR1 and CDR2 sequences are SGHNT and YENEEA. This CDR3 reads CASSKESAGSGNTIYF. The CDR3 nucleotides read TGTGCCAGCAGTAAGGAAAGTGCAGGGAGCGGAAACACCATATATTTT.

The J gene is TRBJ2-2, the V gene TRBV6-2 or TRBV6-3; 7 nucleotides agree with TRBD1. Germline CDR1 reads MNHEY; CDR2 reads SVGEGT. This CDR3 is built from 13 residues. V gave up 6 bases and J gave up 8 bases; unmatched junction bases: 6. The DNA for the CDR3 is TGTGCCAGCAGCGTGACAGGGAAAGGGGAGCTGTTTTTT. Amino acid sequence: CASSVTGKGELFF.

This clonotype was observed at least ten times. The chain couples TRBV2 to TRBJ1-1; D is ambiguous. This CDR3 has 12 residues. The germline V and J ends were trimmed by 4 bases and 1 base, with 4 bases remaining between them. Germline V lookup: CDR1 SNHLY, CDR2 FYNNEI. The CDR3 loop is CASSARNTEAFF. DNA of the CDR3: TGTGCCAGCAGTGCCAGGAACACTGAAGCTTTCTTT.

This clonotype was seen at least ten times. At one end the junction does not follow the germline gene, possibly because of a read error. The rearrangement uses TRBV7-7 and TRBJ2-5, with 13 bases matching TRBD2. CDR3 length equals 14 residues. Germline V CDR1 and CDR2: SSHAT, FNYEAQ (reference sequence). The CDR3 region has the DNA TGTGCTAGCAGCCGGACTAGCGGGAGTGAGACCCAGTACTTC. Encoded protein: CASSRTSGSETQYF.

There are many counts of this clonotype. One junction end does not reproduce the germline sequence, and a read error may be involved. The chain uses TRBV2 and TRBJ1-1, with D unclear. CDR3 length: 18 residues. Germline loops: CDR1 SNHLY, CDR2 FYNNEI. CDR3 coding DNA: TGTACCAGCAGACTAGACCGGAAAAACCCTCCGGGGAACACTGAAGCTTTCTTT. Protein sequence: CTSRLDRKNPPGNTEAFF.